This T cell receptor beta chain appears in the sequencing data of a study of blood T cells in healthy people across ages. V was shortened by 0 bases and J by 11 bases, with 13 bases between the two germline ends. Germline assignment: CDR1 LGHDT and CDR2 YNNKEL (reference sequence). The CDR3 has 13 amino acids. A second PCR, run for roughly 7 to 11 cycles, used a sample-barcoded 5' primer plus a J-beta primer mix. TCRdb fed the 5' RACE reads into MiXCR, producing one record per CDR3 protein. The sample lists some 920,000 distinct CDR3 sequences, approximately 50% occurring once. This clonotype was counted a single time.

This sequence joins TRBV3-1 and TRBJ2-5; D call uncertain. This receptor was taken from a woman aged 55-75 years in good health. Sequenced input: blood. CDR3 DNA: TGTGCCAGCAGCCAAGATTCGGGCAACCGACAGTACTTC. Protein product: CASSQDSGNRQYF.